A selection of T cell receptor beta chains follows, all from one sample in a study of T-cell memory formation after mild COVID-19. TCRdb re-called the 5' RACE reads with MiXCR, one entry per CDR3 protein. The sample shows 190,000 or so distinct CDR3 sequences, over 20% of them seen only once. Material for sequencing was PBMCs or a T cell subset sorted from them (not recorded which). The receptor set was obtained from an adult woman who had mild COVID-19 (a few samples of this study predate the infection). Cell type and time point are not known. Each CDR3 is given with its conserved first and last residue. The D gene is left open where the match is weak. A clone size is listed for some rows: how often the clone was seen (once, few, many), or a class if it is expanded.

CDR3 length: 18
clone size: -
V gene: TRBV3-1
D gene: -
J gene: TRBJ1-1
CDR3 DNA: TGTGCCAGCAGCCAAGATAGTCCGGGGTTGGAGGGGAACACTGAAGCTTTCTTT
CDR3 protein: CASSQDSPGLEGNTEAFF

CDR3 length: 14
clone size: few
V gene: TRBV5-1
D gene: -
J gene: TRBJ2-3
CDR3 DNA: TGCGCCAGCAGCGGGGACCCGTTCCCAGATACGCAGTATTTT
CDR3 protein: CASSGDPFPDTQYF

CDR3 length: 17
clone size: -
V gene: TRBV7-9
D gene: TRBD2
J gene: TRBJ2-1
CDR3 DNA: TGTGCCAGCAGCTCCGCCATCCGGACTAGCGGTTACAATGAGCAGTTCTTC
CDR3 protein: CASSSAIRTSGYNEQFF

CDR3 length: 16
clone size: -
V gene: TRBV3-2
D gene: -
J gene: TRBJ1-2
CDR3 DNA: TGTGCCAGCAGCTTAGGAGGCGCAGCCCCGAACTATGGCTACACCTTC
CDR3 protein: CASSLGGAAPNYGYTF

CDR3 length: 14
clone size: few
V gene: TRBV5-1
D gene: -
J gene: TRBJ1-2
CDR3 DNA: TGCGCCAGCAGCTTGCCAGGGGCCGCACCTGGCTACACCTTC
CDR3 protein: CASSLPGAAPGYTF

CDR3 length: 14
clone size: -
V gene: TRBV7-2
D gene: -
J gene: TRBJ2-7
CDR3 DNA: TGTGCCAGCAGCTCCTATGGAGTCTCCTACGAGCAGTACTTC
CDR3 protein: CASSSYGVSYEQYF

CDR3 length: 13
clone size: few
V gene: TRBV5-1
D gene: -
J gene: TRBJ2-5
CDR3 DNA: TGCGCCAGCAGCTTCGGGTACCAAGAGACCCAGTACTTC
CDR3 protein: CASSFGYQETQYF

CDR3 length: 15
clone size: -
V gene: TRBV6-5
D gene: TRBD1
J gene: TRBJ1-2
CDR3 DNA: TGTGCCAGCAGCGACACCGGGACAGGAGTCTATGGCTACACCTTC
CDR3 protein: CASSDTGTGVYGYTF

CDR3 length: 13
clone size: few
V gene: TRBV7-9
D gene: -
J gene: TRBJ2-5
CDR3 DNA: TGTGCCAGCAGCTTAAATATGAGAGAGACCCAGTACTTC
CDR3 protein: CASSLNMRETQYF

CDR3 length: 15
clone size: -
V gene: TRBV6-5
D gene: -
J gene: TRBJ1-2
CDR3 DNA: TGTGCCAGCAGTTACTATCCGGGGTCGGCCTATGGCTACACCTTC
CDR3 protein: CASSYYPGSAYGYTF

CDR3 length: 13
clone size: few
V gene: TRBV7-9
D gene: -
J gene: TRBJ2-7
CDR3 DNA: TGTGCCAGCAGCTTAGATCCCTCCTACGAGCAGTACTTC
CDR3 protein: CASSLDPSYEQYF

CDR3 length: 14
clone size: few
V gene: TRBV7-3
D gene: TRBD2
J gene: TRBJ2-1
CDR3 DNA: TGTGCCAGCGGGGTAGCGGGAGGAGGTAATGAGCAGTTCTTC
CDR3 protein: CASGVAGGGNEQFF

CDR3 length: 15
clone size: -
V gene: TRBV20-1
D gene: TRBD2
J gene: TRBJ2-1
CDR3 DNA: TGCAGTGCTCCTAGACTAGCGGGGGATTTTCATGAGCAGTTCTTC
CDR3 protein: CSAPRLAGDFHEQFF

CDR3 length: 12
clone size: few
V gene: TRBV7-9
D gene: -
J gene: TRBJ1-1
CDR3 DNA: TGTGCCAGCAGCTTTGTTACGACTGAAGCTTTCTTT
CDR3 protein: CASSFVTTEAFF

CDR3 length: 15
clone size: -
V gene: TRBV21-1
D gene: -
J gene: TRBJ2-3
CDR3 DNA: TGTGCCAGCAGCAAATCCCGGGCGAACACAGATACGCAGTATTTT
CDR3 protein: CASSKSRANTDTQYF

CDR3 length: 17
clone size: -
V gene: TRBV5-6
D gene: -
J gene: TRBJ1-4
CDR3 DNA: TGTGCCAGCAGCTGGGGACATCCGGGGAGGACTAATGAAAAACTGTTTTTT
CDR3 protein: CASSWGHPGRTNEKLFF

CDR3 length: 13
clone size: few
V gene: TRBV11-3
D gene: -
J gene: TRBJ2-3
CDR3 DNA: TGTGCCAGCAGGGGTATAAACACAGATACGCAGTATTTT
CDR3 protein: CASRGINTDTQYF

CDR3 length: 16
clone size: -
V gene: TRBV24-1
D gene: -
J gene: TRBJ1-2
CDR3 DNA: TGTGCCACCAGTGACCCCCGTCACGGGGAGTTGGGTGGCTACACCTTC
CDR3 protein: CATSDPRHGELGGYTF

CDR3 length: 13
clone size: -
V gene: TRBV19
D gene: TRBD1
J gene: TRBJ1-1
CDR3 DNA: TGTGCCAATTTCGACAGGGGAAACACTGAAGCTTTCTTT
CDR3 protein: CANFDRGNTEAFF

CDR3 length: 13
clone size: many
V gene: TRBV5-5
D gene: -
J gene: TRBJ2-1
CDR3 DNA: TGTGCCAGCAGCTTGGGAGATTACAATGAGCAGTTCTTC
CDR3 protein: CASSLGDYNEQFF

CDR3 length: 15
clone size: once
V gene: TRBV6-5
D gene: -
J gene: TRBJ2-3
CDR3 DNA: TGTGCCAGCAGTTCTGACGGGGGAAGCACAGATACGCAGTATTTT
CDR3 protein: CASSSDGGSTDTQYF

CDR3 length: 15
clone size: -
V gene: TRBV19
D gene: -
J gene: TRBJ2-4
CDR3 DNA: TGTGCCAGTAGTCCTTGGAACCTAGCCAAAAACATTCAGTACTTC
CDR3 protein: CASSPWNLAKNIQYF

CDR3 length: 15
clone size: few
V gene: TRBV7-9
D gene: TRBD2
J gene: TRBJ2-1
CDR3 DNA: TGTGCCAGCAGCTGGAGCGGGAGCCGGGTCAATGAGCAGTTCTTC
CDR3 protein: CASSWSGSRVNEQFF

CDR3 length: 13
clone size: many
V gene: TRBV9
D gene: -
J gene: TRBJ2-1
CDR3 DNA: TGTGCCAGCAGCGTAGAGGCTTACAATGAGCAGTTCTTC
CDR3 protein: CASSVEAYNEQFF

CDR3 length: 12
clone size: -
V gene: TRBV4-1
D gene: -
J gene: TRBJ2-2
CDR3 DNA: TGCGCGACCCTTCGGGCCACCGGGGAGCTGTTTTTT
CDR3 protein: CATLRATGELFF

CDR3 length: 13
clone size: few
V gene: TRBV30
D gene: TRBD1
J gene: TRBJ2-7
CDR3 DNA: TGTGCCTGGAGTCTTGACAGGGCCTACGAGCAGTACTTC
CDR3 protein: CAWSLDRAYEQYF

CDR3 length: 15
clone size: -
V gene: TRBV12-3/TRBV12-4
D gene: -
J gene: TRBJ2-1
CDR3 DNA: TGTGCCAGCAGTGGCCGGACTACGGGAGTGAATGAGCAGTTCTTC
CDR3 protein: CASSGRTTGVNEQFF

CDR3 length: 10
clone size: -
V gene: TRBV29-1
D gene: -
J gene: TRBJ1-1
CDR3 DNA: TGCAGCGTTAGTGTCTTGGAAGCTTTCTTT
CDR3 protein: CSVSVLEAFF

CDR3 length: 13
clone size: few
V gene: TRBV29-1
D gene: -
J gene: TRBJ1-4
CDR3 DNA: TGCAGCGCTGTAAGGCAGGAGCATGAAAAACTGTTTTTT
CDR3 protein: CSAVRQEHEKLFF

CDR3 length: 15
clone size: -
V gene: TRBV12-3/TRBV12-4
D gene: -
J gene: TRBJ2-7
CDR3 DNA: TGTGCCAGCAGTCCCGACTTGGGGTTCCTCTACGAGCAGTACTTC
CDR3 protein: CASSPDLGFLYEQYF

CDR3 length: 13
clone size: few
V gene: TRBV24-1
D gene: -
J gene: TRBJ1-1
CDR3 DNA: TGTGCCACCAGTGATTTGAGAGGGACTGAAGCTTTCTTT
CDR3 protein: CATSDLRGTEAFF

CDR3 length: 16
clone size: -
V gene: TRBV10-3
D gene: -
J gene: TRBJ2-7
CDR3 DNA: TGTGCCATCAGTGATTTACAGGGACCTAGCTCCTACGAGCAGTACTTC
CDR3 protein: CAISDLQGPSSYEQYF